This section outlines one TCR beta chain sequence together with its context. This specimen belongs to a study of blood T cell repertoires in COVID-19. Study details: From the United States, Italy and Spain came samples of acute and convalescent COVID-19. T cells, B-cell-depleted T cells, or PBMCs supplied cDNA or gDNA.

The germline V gene has CDR1 MNHEY and CDR2 SVGAGI. The CDR3 spans 16 residues. V dropped 3 bases and J dropped 7 bases, with 19 bases sitting between them. Original processing notes: Amplification of reference gene primers was used by the study to estimate nucleated cell counts. Using immunoSEQ multiplex PCR, the repertoire was profiled, and TCRdb retains in-frame clones only, with some absent. The V and J calls and the clone size are those of that table, but D and trimming were determined from the DNA. The table has 250,000 or so clones, around 80% seen once; the top ten hold 1.5% to 2%. Sequencing input: peripheral blood. The chain has TRBV6-5 and TRBJ1-3; tentatively, D is TRBD1 (5 bases). The TCR sequence derives from a woman at least 80 years old with acute or convalescent COVID-19. The CDR3: CASSYPLRQTGNTIYF. The CDR3, as DNA: TGTGCCAGCAGTTATCCACTAAGACAGACCGGGAACACCATATATTTT.